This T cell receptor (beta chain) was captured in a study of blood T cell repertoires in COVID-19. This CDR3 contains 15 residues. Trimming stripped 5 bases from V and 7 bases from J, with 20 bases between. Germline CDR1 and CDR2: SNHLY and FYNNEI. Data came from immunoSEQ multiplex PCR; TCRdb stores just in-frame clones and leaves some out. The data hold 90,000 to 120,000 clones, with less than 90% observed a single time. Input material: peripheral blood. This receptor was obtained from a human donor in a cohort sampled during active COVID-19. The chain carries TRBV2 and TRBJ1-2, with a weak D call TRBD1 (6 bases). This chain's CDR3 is CASSKGDRFTGGYTF. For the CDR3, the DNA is TGTGCCAGCAGTAAAGGAGACAGGTTCACCGGTGGCTACACCTTC. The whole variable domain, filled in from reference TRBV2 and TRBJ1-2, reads EPEVTQTPSHQVTQMGQEVILRCVPISNHLYFYWYRQILGQKVEFLVSFYNNEISEKSEIFDDQFSVERPDGSNFTLKIRSTKLEDSAMYFCASSKGDRFTGGYTFGSGTRLTVV.